These T cell receptor beta chains were read from a single sample in a study of T cell repertoires in cytomegalovirus infection. Via MiXCR, TCRdb re-called the reads, giving one row per CDR3 protein. This sample has about a million distinct CDR3 sequences, with approximately 33% found just once. Which antigens these TCRs recognize remains unknown. Specimen: cultured CD8+ T cells from PBMCs, collected from culture after CMV antigen stimulation. These receptors originate from a human donor in good health (CMV status not recorded). Some clones in this sample may be carry-over from other donors' samples. Both conserved end residues are part of each CDR3. Fields, in order: clone size, J gene, D gene, V gene, CDR3 DNA, CDR3 protein. D genes are given only for firm matches. Expanded clones are given a class, and other clones once, few, many or no size at all.

>NA|TRBJ1-4|TRBD1|TRBV19
TGTGCCAGTAGACCTGACAGGGCATATGGTGAAAAACTGTTTTTT
CASRPDRAYGEKLFF
>few|TRBJ2-2|NA|TRBV7-9
TGTGCCAGCAGCTTAGCGGGGCAATCGAATGCCGGGGAGCTGTTTTTT
CASSLAGQSNAGELFF
>few|TRBJ2-7|NA|TRBV12-3/TRBV12-4
TGTGCCAGCAGCCCCGGAAAGGGTAACTACGAGCAGTACTTC
CASSPGKGNYEQYF
>NA|TRBJ2-3|TRBD2|TRBV7-2
TGTGCCAGCAGCTCAGCTAGCGGGGGGGCCGAAGATACGCAGTATTTT
CASSSASGGAEDTQYF
>many|TRBJ2-5|NA|TRBV7-6
TGTGCCAGCAGCTTCGGAGGGGCCGCCTCTGAGACCCAGTACTTC
CASSFGGAASETQYF
>few|TRBJ1-1|NA|TRBV19
TGTGCCACCCTAATGGGAGGGGCCGCTTTCTTT
CATLMGGAAFF
>few|TRBJ2-3|TRBD1|TRBV7-9
TGTGCCAGCAGCCACGACAGGGTCGAGGGCACAGATACGCAGTATTTT
CASSHDRVEGTDTQYF
>NA|TRBJ1-3|NA|TRBV11-2
TGTGCCAGCAGCTTACCAGGAATCTCTGGAAACACCATATATTTT
CASSLPGISGNTIYF
>NA|TRBJ2-7|TRBD1|TRBV5-1
TGCGCCAGCAGCTGGACCGGGACAGGCGTCTCCTACGAGCAGTACTTC
CASSWTGTGVSYEQYF
>NA|TRBJ1-1|NA|TRBV6-6
TGTGCCAGCAGTTACGTCGCAATTGAAGCTTTCTTT
CASSYVAIEAFF
>NA|TRBJ2-2|NA|TRBV29-1
TGCAGCGTTGTTGGGGGCGTATCGAACACCGGGGAGCTGTTTTTT
CSVVGGVSNTGELFF
>few|TRBJ2-1|TRBD2|TRBV11-3
TGTGCCAGCAGCTTAAAAAGGCCAGCGGGGGGGTCGCTCGATTCCTACAATGAGCAGTTCTTC
CASSLKRPAGGSLDSYNEQFF
>NA|TRBJ1-4|NA|TRBV20-1
TGCAGTGCTAGAGATTCCCTCAATGAAAAACTGTTTTTT
CSARDSLNEKLFF
>few|TRBJ1-1|NA|TRBV29-1
TGCAGCGTCGCCGGGAGGGGGAACACTGAAGCTTTCTTT
CSVAGRGNTEAFF
>many|TRBJ2-3|NA|TRBV28
TGTGCCAGCAGTCCCGAGGACCGATCCACAGATACGCAGTATTTT
CASSPEDRSTDTQYF
>NA|TRBJ2-1|TRBD2|TRBV5-3
TGTGCCAGCAGCTTGGCGCTAGCGGGGGGAGAGCAGTTCTTC
CASSLALAGGEQFF
>few|TRBJ2-5|NA|TRBV10-2
TGCGCCAGCAGTGAGGCGGGACCTAGTCCACAAGAGACCCAGTACTTC
CASSEAGPSPQETQYF
>NA|TRBJ1-6|NA|TRBV19
TGTGCCAGTAGTATGGGTACCGACCTTTCACCCCTCCACTTT
CASSMGTDLSPLHF
>few|TRBJ1-1|NA|TRBV27
TGTGCCAGCAGTTTATCGAGTTGGGACACTGAAGCTTTCTTT
CASSLSSWDTEAFF
>NA|TRBJ1-1|NA|TRBV4-1
TGCGCCAGCAGCCAAGGGGAGGGTCGGGGGATGAACACTGAAGCTTTCTTT
CASSQGEGRGMNTEAFF
>many|TRBJ2-1|NA|TRBV7-6
TGTGCCAGCAGGGGGGACGGGGGGCCTTCCCAGGAGCAGTTCTTC
CASRGDGGPSQEQFF
>NA|TRBJ2-3|NA|TRBV19
TGTGCCAGTAGTATGGGGCCTCCCACAGATACGCAGTATTTT
CASSMGPPTDTQYF
>NA|TRBJ2-2|NA|TRBV3-1
TGTGCCAGCAGCCCCCACACAGGGACCACCGGGGAGCTGTTTTTT
CASSPHTGTTGELFF
>few|TRBJ1-5|NA|TRBV13
TGTGCCAGCAGCTTAGGCGAAGAGCCCCAGCATTTT
CASSLGEEPQHF
>few|TRBJ1-1|NA|TRBV12-3/TRBV12-4
TGTGCCAGCAGTTGGGGCGTGGTGAACACTGAAGCTTTCTTT
CASSWGVVNTEAFF
>NA|TRBJ2-2|NA|TRBV15
TGTGCCACCAGCACCCGCAGGGCACTGAACACCGGGGAGCTGTTTTTT
CATSTRRALNTGELFF
>few|TRBJ2-3|TRBD1|TRBV5-5
TGTGCCAGCAGCTTCGACAGGGCACTCACTACTAGCACAGATACGCAGTATTTT
CASSFDRALTTSTDTQYF
>few|TRBJ1-1|TRBD1|TRBV25-1
TGTGCCAGCGTTCCCAGGGGGATAACTGAAGCTTTCTTT
CASVPRGITEAFF
>NA|TRBJ2-7|NA|TRBV6-5
TGTGCCAGCAGTACCACTCCGGAGTCGGACGAGCAGTACTTC
CASSTTPESDEQYF
>NA|TRBJ2-1|NA|TRBV6-6
TGTGCCAGCATTCCCACGCGGGCAGGTTACAATGAGCAGTTCTTC
CASIPTRAGYNEQFF